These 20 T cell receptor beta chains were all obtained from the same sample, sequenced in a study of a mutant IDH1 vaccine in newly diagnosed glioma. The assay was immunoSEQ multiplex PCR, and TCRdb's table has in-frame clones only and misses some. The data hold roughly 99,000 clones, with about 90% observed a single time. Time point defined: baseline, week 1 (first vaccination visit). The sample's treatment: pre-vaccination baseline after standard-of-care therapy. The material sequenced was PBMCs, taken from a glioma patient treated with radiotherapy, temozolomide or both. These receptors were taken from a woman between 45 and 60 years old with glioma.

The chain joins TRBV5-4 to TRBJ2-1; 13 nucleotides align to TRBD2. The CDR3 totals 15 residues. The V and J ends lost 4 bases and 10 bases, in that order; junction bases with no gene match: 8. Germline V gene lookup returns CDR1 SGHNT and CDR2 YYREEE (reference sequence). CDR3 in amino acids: CASSGGLAGEGEQFF. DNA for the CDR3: TGTGCCAGCAGCGGCGGACTAGCGGGAGAGGGAGAGCAGTTCTTC. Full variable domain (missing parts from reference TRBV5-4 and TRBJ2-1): ETGVTQSPTHLIKTRGQQVTLRCSSQSGHNTVSWYQQALGQGPQFIFQYYREEENGRGNFPPRFSGLQFPNYSSELNVNALELDDSALYLCASSGGLAGEGEQFFGPGTRLTVL.

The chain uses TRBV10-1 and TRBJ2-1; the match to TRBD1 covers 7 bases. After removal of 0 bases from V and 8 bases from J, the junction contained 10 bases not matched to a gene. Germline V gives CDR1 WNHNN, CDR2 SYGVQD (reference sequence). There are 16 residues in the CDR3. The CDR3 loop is CASSESVETGLHEQFF. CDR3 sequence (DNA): TGCGCCAGCAGTGAGTCGGTGGAGACAGGGCTTCATGAGCAGTTCTTC.

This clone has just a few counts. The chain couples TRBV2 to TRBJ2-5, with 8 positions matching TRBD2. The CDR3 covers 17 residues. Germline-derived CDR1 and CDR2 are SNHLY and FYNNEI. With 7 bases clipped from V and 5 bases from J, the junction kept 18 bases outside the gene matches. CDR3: CASTGLAGNVGGETQYF. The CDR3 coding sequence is TGTGCCAGCACCGGTCTAGCGGGCAACGTTGGAGGGGAGACCCAGTACTTC.

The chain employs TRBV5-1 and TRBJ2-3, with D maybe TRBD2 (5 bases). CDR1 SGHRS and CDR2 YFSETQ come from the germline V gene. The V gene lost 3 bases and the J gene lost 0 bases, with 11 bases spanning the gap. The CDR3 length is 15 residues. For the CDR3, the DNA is TGCGCCAGCAGCTGGGAACTAGTCAGCACAGATACGCAGTATTTT. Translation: CASSWELVSTDTQYF. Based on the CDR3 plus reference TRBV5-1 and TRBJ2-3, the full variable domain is KAGVTQTPRYLIKTRGQQVTLSCSPISGHRSVSWYQQTPGQGLQFLFEYFSETQRNKGNFPGRFSGRQFSNSRSEMNVSTLELGDSALYLCASSWELVSTDTQYFGPGTRLTVL.

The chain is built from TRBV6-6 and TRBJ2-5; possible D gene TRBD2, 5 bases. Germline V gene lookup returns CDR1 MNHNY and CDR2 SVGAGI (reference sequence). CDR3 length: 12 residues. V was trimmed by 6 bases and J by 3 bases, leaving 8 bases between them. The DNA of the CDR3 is TGTGCCAGCAGCCCTAGCAAAGAGACCCAGTACTTC. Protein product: CASSPSKETQYF.

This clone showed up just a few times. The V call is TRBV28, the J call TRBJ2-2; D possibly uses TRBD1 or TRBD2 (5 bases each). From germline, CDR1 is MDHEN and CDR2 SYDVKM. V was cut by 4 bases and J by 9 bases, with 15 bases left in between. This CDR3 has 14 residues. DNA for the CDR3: TGTGCCAGCAGTTCCCGGGACCTCGGCCGGGAGCTGTTTTTT. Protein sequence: CASSSRDLGRELFF.

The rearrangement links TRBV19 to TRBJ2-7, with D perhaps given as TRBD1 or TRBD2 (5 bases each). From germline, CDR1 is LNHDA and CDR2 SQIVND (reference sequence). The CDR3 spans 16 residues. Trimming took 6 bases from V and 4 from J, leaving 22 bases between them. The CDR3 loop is CASSRGLREVSYEQYF. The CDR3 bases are TGTGCCAGTAGCCGGGGCCTCAGGGAAGTTTCTTACGAGCAGTACTTC.

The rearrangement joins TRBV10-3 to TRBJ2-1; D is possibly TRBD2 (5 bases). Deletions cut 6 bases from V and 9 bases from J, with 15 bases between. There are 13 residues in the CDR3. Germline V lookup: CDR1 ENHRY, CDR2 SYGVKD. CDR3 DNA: TGTGCCATCAGCGACGGGGTGTGGGGTGAGCAGTTCTTC. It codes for CAISDGVWGEQFF.

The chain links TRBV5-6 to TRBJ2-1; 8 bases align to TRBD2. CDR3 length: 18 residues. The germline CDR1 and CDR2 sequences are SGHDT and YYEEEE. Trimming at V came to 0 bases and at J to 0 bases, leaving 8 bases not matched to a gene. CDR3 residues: CASSLETVSGSSYNEQFF. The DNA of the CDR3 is TGTGCCAGCAGCTTGGAGACGGTCAGCGGGAGCTCCTACAATGAGCAGTTCTTC.

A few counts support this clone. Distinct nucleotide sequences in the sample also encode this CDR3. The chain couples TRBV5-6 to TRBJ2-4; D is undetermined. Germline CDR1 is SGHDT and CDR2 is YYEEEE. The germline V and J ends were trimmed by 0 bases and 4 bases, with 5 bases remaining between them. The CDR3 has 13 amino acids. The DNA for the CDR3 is TGTGCCAGCAGCTTGGTGGCAAAAAACATTCAGTACTTC. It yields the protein CASSLVAKNIQYF.

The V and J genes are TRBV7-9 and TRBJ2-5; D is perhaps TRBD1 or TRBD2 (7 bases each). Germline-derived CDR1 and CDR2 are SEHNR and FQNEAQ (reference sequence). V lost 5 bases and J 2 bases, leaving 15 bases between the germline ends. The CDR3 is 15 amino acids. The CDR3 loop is CASSQGGSPQETQYF. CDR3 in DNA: TGTGCCAGCAGCCAGGGGGGGAGCCCACAAGAGACCCAGTACTTC.

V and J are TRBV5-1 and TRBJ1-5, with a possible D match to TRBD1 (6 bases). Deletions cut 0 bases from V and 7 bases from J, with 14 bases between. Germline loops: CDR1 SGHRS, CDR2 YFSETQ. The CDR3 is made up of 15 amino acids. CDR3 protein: CASSLDTGAEQPQHF. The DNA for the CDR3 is TGCGCCAGCAGCTTGGATACGGGGGCAGAGCAGCCCCAGCATTTT.

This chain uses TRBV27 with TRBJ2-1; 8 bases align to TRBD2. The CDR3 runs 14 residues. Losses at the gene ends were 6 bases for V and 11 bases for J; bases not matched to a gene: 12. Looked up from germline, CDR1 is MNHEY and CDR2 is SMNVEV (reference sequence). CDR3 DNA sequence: TGTGCCAGCAGCCTGGGCGGGGCGGGAGGAAAGCAGTTCTTC. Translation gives CASSLGGAGGKQFF.

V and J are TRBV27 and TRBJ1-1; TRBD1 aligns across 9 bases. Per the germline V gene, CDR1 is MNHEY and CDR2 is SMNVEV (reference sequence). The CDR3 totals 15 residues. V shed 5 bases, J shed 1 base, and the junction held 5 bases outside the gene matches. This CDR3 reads CASSVQGAPNTEAFF. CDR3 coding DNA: TGTGCCAGCAGTGTACAGGGGGCCCCGAACACTGAAGCTTTCTTT.

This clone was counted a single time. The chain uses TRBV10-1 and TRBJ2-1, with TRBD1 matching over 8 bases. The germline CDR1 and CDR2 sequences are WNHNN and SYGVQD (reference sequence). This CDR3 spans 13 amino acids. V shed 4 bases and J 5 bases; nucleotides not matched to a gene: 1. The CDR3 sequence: CASSAGGNNEQFF. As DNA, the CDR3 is TGCGCCAGCAGTGCAGGGGGCAACAATGAGCAGTTCTTC.

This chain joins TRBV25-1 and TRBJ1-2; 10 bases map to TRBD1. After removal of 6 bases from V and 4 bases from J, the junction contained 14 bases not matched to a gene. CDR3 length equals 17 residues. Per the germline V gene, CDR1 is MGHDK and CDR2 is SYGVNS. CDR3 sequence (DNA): TGTGCCAGCAGGGGCCCCTGGGGACAGGGGTCCCTCTATGGCTACACCTTC. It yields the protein CASRGPWGQGSLYGYTF.

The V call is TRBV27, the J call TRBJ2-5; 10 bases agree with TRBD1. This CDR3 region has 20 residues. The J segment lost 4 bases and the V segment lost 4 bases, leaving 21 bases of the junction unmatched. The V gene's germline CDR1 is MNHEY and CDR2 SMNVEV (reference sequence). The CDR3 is CASSSFQRFRQGARRETQYF. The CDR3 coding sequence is TGTGCCAGCAGTTCCTTCCAACGCTTTAGACAGGGGGCGCGTCGAGAGACCCAGTACTTC.

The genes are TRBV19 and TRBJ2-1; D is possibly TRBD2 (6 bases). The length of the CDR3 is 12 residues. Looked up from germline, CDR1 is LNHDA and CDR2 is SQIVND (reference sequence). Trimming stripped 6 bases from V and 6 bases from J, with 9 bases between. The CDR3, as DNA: TGTGCCAGTAGGACTAGTCTCAATGAGCAGTTCTTC. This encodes CASRTSLNEQFF.

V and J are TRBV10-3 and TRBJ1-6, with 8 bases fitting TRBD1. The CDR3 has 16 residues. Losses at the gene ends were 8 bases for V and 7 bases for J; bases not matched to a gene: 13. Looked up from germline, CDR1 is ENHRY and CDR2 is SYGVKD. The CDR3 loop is CAIRDRSLLGNSPLHF. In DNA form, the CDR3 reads TGTGCCATCCGGGACAGGTCGCTGTTGGGCAATTCACCCCTCCACTTT.

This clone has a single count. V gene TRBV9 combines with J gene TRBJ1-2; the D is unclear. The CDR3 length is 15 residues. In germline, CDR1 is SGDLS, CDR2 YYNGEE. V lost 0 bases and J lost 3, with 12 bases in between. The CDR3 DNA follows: TGTGCCAGCAGCGTAGCTCCAGAGGGTTACTATGGCTACACCTTC. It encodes CASSVAPEGYYGYTF.